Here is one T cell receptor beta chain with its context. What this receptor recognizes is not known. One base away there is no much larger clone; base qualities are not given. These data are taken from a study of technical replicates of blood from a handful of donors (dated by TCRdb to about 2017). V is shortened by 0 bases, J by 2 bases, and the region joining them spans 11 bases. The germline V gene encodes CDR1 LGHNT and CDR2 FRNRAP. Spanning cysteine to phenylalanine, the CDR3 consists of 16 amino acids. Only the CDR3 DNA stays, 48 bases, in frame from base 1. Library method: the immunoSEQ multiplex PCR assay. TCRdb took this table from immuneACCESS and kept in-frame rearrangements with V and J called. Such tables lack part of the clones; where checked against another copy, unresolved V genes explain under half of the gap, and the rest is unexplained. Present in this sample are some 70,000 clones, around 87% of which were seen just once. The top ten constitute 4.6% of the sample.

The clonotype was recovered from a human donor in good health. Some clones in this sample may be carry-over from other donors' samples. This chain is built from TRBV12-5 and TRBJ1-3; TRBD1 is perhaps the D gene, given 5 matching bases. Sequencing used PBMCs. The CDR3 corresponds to CASGLVLGGTGNTIYF. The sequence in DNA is TGTGCTAGTGGTTTGGTATTGGGGGGAACTGGAAACACCATATATTTT.